Below, 17 T cell receptor beta chains from the same sample are listed, as sequenced in a study of cytomegalovirus exposure and HLA in healthy donors (dated by TCRdb to 2016 to 2017). The method behind the library was the immunoSEQ multiplex PCR assay. For the multiplex PCR, a mixture combining 60 forward primers for TCR Vbeta segments and 13 reverse primers for TCR Jbeta segments was used. The table comes from immuneACCESS by way of TCRdb, which keeps in-frame sequences with V and J called. Part of the clones is missing from these tables; in studies checked, under half for an unresolved V gene and the rest for unknown reasons. The sample profile shows 150,000 to 200,000 clones; roughly 85% of them were found once. Roughly 10% of the sample comes from the top ten. Sequenced input: PBMCs. Every receptor here comes from a man between 18 and 35 years old in good health and CMV-seropositive.

The gene calls are TRBV18 and TRBJ2-7, with 7 nucleotides matching TRBD1. The length of the CDR3 is 13 residues. Germline CDR1 is KGHSH and CDR2 is LQKENI. Trimming at V came to 6 bases and at J to 6 bases, leaving 8 bases not matched to a gene. For the CDR3, the DNA is TGTGCCAGCTCCCCTCGACAGGGATTCGAGCAGTACTTC. This translates into CASSPRQGFEQYF.

V usage is TRBV7-2 and J usage is TRBJ2-7; D perhaps matches TRBD2 (6 bases). The CDR3 runs 14 residues. The V gene lost 3 bases and the J gene lost 7 bases, with 16 bases spanning the gap. Germline CDR1 reads SGHTA; CDR2 reads FQGNSA. CDR3 nucleotide sequence: TGTGCCAGCAGCTTTCAGCGGGCCTTGGGGGAGCAGTACTTC. As protein: CASSFQRALGEQYF. Combining the CDR3 with reference TRBV7-2 and TRBJ2-7 gives the whole variable domain GAGVSQSPSNKVTEKGKDVELRCDPISGHTALYWYRQSLGQGLEFLIYFQGNSAPDKSGLPSDRFSAERTGGSVSTLTIQRTQQEDSAVYLCASSFQRALGEQYFGPGTRLTVT.

The gene calls are TRBV27 and TRBJ2-3; 8 positions match TRBD2. There are 15 residues in the CDR3. Germline CDR1 and CDR2: MNHEY and SMNVEV (reference sequence). V lost 3 bases, J lost 8 bases, and 10 bases stayed unmatched. The CDR3 DNA reads TGTGCCAGCAGTTTCGTGCGGGAGGCTCCAGGTACGCAGTATTTT. Residues: CASSFVREAPGTQYF.

The sample holds a few counts of this clone. CDR3 in amino acids: CASSFSSGQVPYEQYF. In nucleotides, the CDR3 is TGCGCCAGCAGTTTCTCCTCAGGACAGGTCCCCTACGAGCAGTACTTC. The chain joins TRBV10-2 to TRBJ2-7, with TRBD1 matching 7 bases. The CDR3 covers 16 residues. V lost 5 bases to trimming and J lost 2 bases; unmatched junction nucleotides: 12. Germline V gene data show CDR1 as WSHSY and CDR2 as SAAADI.

A single count supports this clone. V is TRBV12-5 and J is TRBJ2-7; D is perhaps TRBD2 (5 bases). Looked up from germline, CDR1 is LGHNT and CDR2 is FRNRAP. CDR3 length equals 14 residues. Trimming cost V 7 bases and J 2 bases, with 15 bases left between them. This CDR3 reads CASARGWGTYEQYF. The CDR3 DNA is TGTGCTAGTGCCCGCGGGTGGGGAACCTACGAGCAGTACTTC. The full variable domain, rest sourced from reference TRBV12-5 and TRBJ2-7, is DARVTQTPRHKVTEMGQEVTMRCQPILGHNTVFWYRQTMMQGLELLAYFRNRAPLDDSGMPKDRFSAEMPDATLATLKIQPSEPRDSAVYFCASARGWGTYEQYFGPGTRLTVT.

The V call is TRBV5-1, the J call TRBJ2-1; weak D call: TRBD2 (5 bases). The CDR3 totals 14 residues. Germline loops: CDR1 SGHRS, CDR2 YFSETQ. Trimming took off 4 bases at V and 6 bases at J, with 14 bases between the two ends. The CDR3, as DNA: TGCGCCAGCAGCGTTAGGGAGTTGGTCAATGAGCAGTTCTTC. Translation gives CASSVRELVNEQFF.

This chain uses TRBV7-9 with TRBJ2-7; the match to TRBD1 covers 8 bases. V lost 6 bases to trimming and J lost 2 bases; unmatched junction nucleotides: 18. This CDR3 contains 18 residues. In germline, CDR1 is SEHNR, CDR2 FQNEAQ (reference sequence). The CDR3 nucleotides are TGTGCCAGCAGTTCCGCGGACAGGGTGGGGGACCCGCCCTACGAGCAGTACTTC. Encoded protein: CASSSADRVGDPPYEQYF.

The chain recombines TRBV9 with TRBJ2-7; TRBD1 matches 7 bases. Germline CDR1 is SGDLS and CDR2 is YYNGEE. The CDR3 is 14 amino acids. V was pared by 3 bases and J by 2 bases, with 5 bases of the junction left unmatched. CDR3: CASSGATGPYEQYF. The DNA of the CDR3 is TGTGCCAGCAGCGGGGCGACAGGGCCCTACGAGCAGTACTTC.

The chain links TRBV7-9 to TRBJ1-2, with D perhaps matching TRBD1 (6 bases). CDR3 length: 12 residues. CDR1 is SEHNR and CDR2 is FQNEAQ in the germline V gene (reference sequence). Trimming pared 4 bases from V and 8 bases from J, leaving 11 bases between. CDR3 bases: TGTGCCAGCAGCTCGCTTGACAGGGGCTACACCTTC. Translated, it gives CASSSLDRGYTF.

This clone has only a few counts. This specimen includes other DNA sequences encoding the same CDR3. The genes are TRBV2 and TRBJ2-5, with TRBD1 as a possible D gene (6 bases). Germline V gene lookup returns CDR1 SNHLY and CDR2 FYNNEI. V dropped 3 bases and J dropped 5 bases, with 16 bases sitting between them. The CDR3 is 15 amino acids. The CDR3 DNA sequence: TGTGCCAGCAGTGATAGGGCGGGTAGGGGGGAGACCCAGTACTTC. Translated: CASSDRAGRGETQYF.

CDR3 sequence: CATSTGMNTEAFF. CDR3 coding DNA: TGTGCCACCAGCACCGGGATGAACACTGAAGCTTTCTTT. The J gene is TRBJ1-1, the V gene TRBV15; no firm D call. Germline V gives CDR1 LNHNV, CDR2 YYDKDF (reference sequence). V was pared by 4 bases and J by 0 bases, with 6 bases between. The CDR3 contains 13 residues.

This chain joins TRBV7-2 and TRBJ2-2, with no clear D. Germline values: CDR1 SGHTA, CDR2 FQGNSA. Deletions cut 1 base from V and 0 bases from J, with 6 bases between. The length of the CDR3 is 15 residues. CDR3 in DNA: TGTGCCAGCAGCTTAGATAGAGCGAACACCGGGGAGCTGTTTTTT. Protein sequence: CASSLDRANTGELFF. The full variable domain, with the rest looked up from reference TRBV7-2 and TRBJ2-2, is GAGVSQSPSNKVTEKGKDVELRCDPISGHTALYWYRQSLGQGLEFLIYFQGNSAPDKSGLPSDRFSAERTGGSVSTLTIQRTQQEDSAVYLCASSLDRANTGELFFGEGSRLTVL.

The chain uses TRBV6-1 and TRBJ1-4; 9 positions agree with TRBD1. Per germline, CDR1 MNHNS and CDR2 SASEGT. V trimming: 4 bases; J trimming: 7 bases; junction bases outside the gene matches: 13. The CDR3 runs 17 residues. The CDR3 region has the DNA TGTGCCAGCAGTGGGAGAAAACAGGGGGCGCTTGTTGAAAAACTGTTTTTT. This gives the protein CASSGRKQGALVEKLFF.

The CDR3 nucleotides read TGTGCCAGCAGCGTCACGAGGAAACATCACTCTGGGGCCAACGTCCTGACTTTC. Encoded protein: CASSVTRKHHSGANVLTF. The chain recombines TRBV9 with TRBJ2-6, with D unclear. V lost 2 bases to trimming and J lost 0 bases, with 15 bases between them. Germline-derived CDR1 and CDR2 are SGDLS and YYNGEE. This CDR3 spans 18 amino acids.

CDR3 DNA sequence: TGTGCCAGCAGCCAGGACACCCAGAACACTGAAGCTTTCTTT. Amino acids: CASSQDTQNTEAFF. J is TRBJ1-1 and V is TRBV6-6, with a possible D match to TRBD1 (5 bases). The V end lost 6 bases, the J end lost 1 base, and 12 bases lay between the germline ends. Per the germline V gene, CDR1 is MNHNY and CDR2 is SVGAGI (reference sequence). The CDR3 runs to 14 residues.

This chain links TRBV28 with TRBJ2-2; D possibly corresponds to TRBD2 (5 bases). The CDR3 has 13 residues. V was shortened by 6 bases and J by 8 bases, with 13 bases between the two germline ends. Germline-derived CDR1 and CDR2 are MDHEN and SYDVKM. Here the CDR3 reads CASSGERRGELFF. CDR3 DNA sequence: TGTGCCAGCAGCGGGGAGAGGAGGGGGGAGCTGTTTTTT.

The chain is built from TRBV7-8 and TRBJ1-1; weak D call: TRBD1 (6 bases). Trimming took off 6 bases at V and 3 bases at J, with 14 bases between the two ends. Per the germline V gene, CDR1 is SGHVS and CDR2 is FQNEAQ. The CDR3 totals 14 residues. CDR3 amino acids: CASRKAGGHTEAFF. The CDR3 coding sequence is TGTGCCAGCAGAAAAGCGGGGGGCCACACTGAAGCTTTCTTT.